The 12 T cell receptor beta chains listed next were all sequenced from one sample in a study of identical twins. TCRdb ran MiXCR on the 5' RACE reads and lists one entry per CDR3 protein. The sample comprises some 1,600,000 distinct CDR3 sequences, around a third of which are singletons, and about 0.27% rests with the top ten. Sequencing was performed on cord blood. These receptors all stem from a newborn girl in good health.

Concerning this clonotype itself: Germline and junction disagree at one end, which may indicate a read error. The DNA of the CDR3 is TGCAGCGCTACGCGGTACGGGACTAGCGAGCCCACAGATACGCAGTATTTT. Residues: CSATRYGTSEPTDTQYF. This chain connects TRBV20-1 to TRBJ2-3; TRBD2 matches 10 bases. Germline lookup yields CDR1 DFQATT and CDR2 SNEGSKA (reference sequence). The CDR3 consists of 17 residues.

This clonotype showed up just a few times. CDR3 loop: CASSQGFWTDYYGYTF. Here the CDR3 DNA reads TGCGCCAGCAGCCAAGGATTCTGGACAGACTACTATGGCTACACCTTC. This chain links TRBV4-1 with TRBJ1-2, with a possible D match to TRBD1 (6 bases). Germline lookup yields CDR1 MGHRA and CDR2 YSYEKL. The length of the CDR3 is 16 residues. V lost 1 base and J lost 3, with 15 bases in between.

The chain recombines TRBV4-2 with TRBJ1-5; TRBD1 agrees at 9 bases. Germline V gene data show CDR1 as LGHNA and CDR2 as YNFKEQ. The V segment lost 0 bases and the J segment 3 bases; nucleotides outside the gene matches: 9. The CDR3 has 18 residues. CDR3 sequence (DNA): TGTGCCAGCAGCCAAGATATCGGAAACAGGGGGCCCAATCAGCCCCAGCATTTT. It is translated as CASSQDIGNRGPNQPQHF.

Regarding this clonotype: Possible read error: a much larger clone is one base away. The chain combines TRBV5-1 with TRBJ2-1; 7 nucleotides match TRBD2. From germline, CDR1 is SGHRS and CDR2 YFSETQ. The CDR3 contains 14 residues. Here the CDR3 reads CASSLREAYDEQFF. Written as DNA, the CDR3 is TGCGCCAGCAGCTTGCGGGAGGCCTACGATGAGCAGTTCTTC.

The sample holds a few counts of this clonotype. The J gene is TRBJ2-2, the V gene TRBV6-5, with TRBD2 matching 16 bases. Germline CDR1 MNHEY, CDR2 SVGAGI. There are 19 residues in the CDR3. Unmatched junction bases numbered 5, after V lost 4 bases and J lost 0 bases. CDR3 DNA: TGTGCCAGCAGTTTCATAGGGACTAGCGGGGGGGCGAACACCGGGGAGCTGTTTTTT. Translation: CASSFIGTSGGANTGELFF.

The chain has TRBV20-1 and TRBJ1-4, with D unclear. Trimming shortened V by 0 bases and J by 12 bases, and 11 bases separated the two germline ends. The CDR3 is 12 residues long. Germline CDR1 DFQATT, CDR2 SNEGSKA (reference sequence). CDR3 bases: TGCAGTGCTAGAGACCGGGAGTTACAACTGTTTTTT. Amino acids: CSARDRELQLFF.

A few counts support this clonotype. The CDR3 sequence: CAISDSIRDSFSYGYTF. In DNA form, the CDR3 reads TGTGCCATCAGTGACTCTATCCGGGACAGCTTCAGCTATGGCTACACCTTC. V and J are TRBV10-3 and TRBJ1-2, with 7 bases identical to TRBD1. The CDR3 has 17 amino acids. CDR1 is ENHRY and CDR2 is SYGVKD in the germline V gene. Trimming at V came to 3 bases and at J to 4 bases, leaving 14 bases not matched to a gene.

On this clonotype itself: Since a much larger clone is just one base distant, this may be a read error. CDR3 sequence reads: CASSPRQGPSYGQYF. CDR3 nucleotide sequence: TGTGCCAGCAGTCCCCGACAGGGGCCCTCCTACGGGCAGTACTTC. The chain carries TRBV12-3 or TRBV12-4 and TRBJ2-5, with 8 bases fitting TRBD1. This CDR3 has 15 amino acids. V lost 5 bases and J lost 11; bases outside the gene matches: 16.

In regard to this clonotype: Compared with germline, one end of the junction differs, possibly owing to a read error. V and J are TRBV29-1 and TRBJ2-1; 11 bases fit TRBD2. There are 13 residues in the CDR3. CDR1 is SQVTM, CDR2 ANQGSEA, per germline. The CDR3 loop reads CSVGTSGYNEQVF. CDR3 DNA sequence: TGCAGCGTTGGGACTAGCGGGTACAATGAGCAGGTCTTC.

This chain uses TRBV20-1 with TRBJ2-1; TRBD2 matches at 10 bases. Germline CDR1 DFQATT, CDR2 SNEGSKA (reference sequence). The CDR3 totals 14 residues. V was pared by 2 bases and J by 8 bases, with 6 bases of the junction left unmatched. The DNA of the CDR3 is TGCAGTGCTAGAAAGACTAGCGGGCGGGATGAGCAGTTCTTC. This gives the protein CSARKTSGRDEQFF.

The rearrangement uses TRBV4-2 and TRBJ2-1; tentatively, D is TRBD2 (6 bases). Germline CDR1 LGHNA, CDR2 YNFKEQ. The V end lost 0 bases, the J end lost 0 bases, and 12 bases lay between the germline ends. The CDR3 is 17 amino acids. The DNA for the CDR3 is TGTGCCAGCAGCCAAGATCTTCGGGGGAGCTCCTACAATGAGCAGTTCTTC. Its translation is CASSQDLRGSSYNEQFF.

The CDR3 DNA sequence: TGTGCCAGCAGTGAAGCTAGGCAGGGGGCCTGGTATGGCTACACCTTC. Its protein is CASSEARQGAWYGYTF. The rearrangement links TRBV6-1 to TRBJ1-2, with 8 positions matching TRBD1. The V and J ends lost 0 bases and 5 bases, in that order; junction bases with no gene match: 8. This CDR3 comprises 16 residues. Germline CDR1 reads MNHNS; CDR2 reads SASEGT.